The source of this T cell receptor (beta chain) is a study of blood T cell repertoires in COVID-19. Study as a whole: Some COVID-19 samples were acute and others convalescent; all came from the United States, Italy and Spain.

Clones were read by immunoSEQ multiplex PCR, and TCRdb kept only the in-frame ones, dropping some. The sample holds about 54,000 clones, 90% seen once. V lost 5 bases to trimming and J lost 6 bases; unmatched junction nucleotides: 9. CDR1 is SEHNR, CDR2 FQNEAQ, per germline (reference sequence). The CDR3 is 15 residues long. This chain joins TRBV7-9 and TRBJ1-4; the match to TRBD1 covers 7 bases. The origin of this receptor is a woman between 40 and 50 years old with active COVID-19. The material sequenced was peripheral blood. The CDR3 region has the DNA TGTGCCAGCAGCACTCGACAGGGTCTCGATGAAAAACTGTTTTTT. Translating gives CASSTRQGLDEKLFF.